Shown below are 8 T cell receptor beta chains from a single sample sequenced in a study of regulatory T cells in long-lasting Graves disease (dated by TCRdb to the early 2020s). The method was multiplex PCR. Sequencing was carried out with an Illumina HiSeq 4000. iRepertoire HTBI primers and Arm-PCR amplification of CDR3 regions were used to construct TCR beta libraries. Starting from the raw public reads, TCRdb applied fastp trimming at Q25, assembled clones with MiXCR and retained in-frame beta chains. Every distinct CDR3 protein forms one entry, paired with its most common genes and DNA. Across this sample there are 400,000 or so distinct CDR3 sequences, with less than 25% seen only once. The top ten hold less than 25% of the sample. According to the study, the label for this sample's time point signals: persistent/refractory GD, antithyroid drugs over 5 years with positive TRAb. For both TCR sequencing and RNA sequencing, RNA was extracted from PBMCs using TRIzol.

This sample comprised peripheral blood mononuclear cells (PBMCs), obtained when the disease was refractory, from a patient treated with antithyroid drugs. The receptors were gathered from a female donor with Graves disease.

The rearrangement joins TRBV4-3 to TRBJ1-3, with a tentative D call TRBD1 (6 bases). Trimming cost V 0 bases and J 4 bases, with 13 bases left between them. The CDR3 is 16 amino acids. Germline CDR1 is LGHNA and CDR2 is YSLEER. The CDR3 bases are TGCGCCAGCAGCCAAGAGTCCGCAGGGGCCGGAAACACCATATATTTT. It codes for CASSQESAGAGNTIYF.

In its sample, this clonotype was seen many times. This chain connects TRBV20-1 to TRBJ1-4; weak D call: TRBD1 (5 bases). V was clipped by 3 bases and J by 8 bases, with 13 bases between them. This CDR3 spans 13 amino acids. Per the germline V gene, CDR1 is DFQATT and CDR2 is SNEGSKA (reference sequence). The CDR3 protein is CSARGDRIEKLFF. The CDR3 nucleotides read TGCAGTGCTAGGGGGGACCGGATAGAAAAACTGTTTTTT.

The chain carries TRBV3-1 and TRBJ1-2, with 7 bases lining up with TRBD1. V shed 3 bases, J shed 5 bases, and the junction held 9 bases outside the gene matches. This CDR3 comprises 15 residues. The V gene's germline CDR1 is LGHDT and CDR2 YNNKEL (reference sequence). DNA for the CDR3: TGTGCCAGCAGCCAGACAGGGTTCGTCCGGTATGGCTACACCTTC. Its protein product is CASSQTGFVRYGYTF. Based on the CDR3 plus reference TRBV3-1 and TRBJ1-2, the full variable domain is DTAVSQTPKYLVTQMGNDKSIKCEQNLGHDTMYWYKQDSKKFLKIMFSYNNKELIINETVPNRFSPKSPDKAHLNLHINSLELGDSAVYFCASSQTGFVRYGYTFGSGTRLTVV.

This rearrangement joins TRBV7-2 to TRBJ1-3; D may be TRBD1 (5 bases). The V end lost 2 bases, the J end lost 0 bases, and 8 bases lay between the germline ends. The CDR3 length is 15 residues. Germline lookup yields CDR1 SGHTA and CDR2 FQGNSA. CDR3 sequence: CASSLPTASGNTIYF. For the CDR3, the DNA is TGTGCCAGCAGCTTACCGACAGCCTCTGGAAACACCATATATTTT.

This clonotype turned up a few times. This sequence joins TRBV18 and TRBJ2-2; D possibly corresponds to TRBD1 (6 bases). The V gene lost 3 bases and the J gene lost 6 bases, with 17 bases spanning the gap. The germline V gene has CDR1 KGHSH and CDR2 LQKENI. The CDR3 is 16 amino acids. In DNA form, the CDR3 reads TGTGCCAGCTCACCCGAGACAGGCTCGACGGCCGGGGAGCTGTTTTTT. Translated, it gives CASSPETGSTAGELFF. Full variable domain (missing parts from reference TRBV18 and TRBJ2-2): NAGVMQNPRHLVRRRGQEARLRCSPMKGHSHVYWYRQLPEEGLKFMVYLQKENIIDESGMPKERFSAEFPKEGPSILRIQQVVRGDSAAYFCASSPETGSTAGELFFGEGSRLTVL.

The CDR3 region has the DNA TGTGCCAGCAGTTACTTTGGCGGAGAAGAGACCCAGTACTTC. Translated, it gives CASSYFGGEETQYF. V gene TRBV6-5 combines with J gene TRBJ2-5; no clear D. CDR3 size: 14 residues. V was trimmed by 1 base and J by 3 bases, leaving 9 bases between them. CDR1 is MNHEY and CDR2 is SVGAGI in the germline V gene.

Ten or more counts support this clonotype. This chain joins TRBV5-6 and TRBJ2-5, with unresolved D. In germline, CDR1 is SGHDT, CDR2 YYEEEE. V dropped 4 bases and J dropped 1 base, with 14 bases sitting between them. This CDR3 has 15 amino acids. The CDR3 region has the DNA TGTGCCAGCAGCCCGGGTTGGCGGCGCCAAGAGACCCAGTACTTC. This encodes CASSPGWRRQETQYF.

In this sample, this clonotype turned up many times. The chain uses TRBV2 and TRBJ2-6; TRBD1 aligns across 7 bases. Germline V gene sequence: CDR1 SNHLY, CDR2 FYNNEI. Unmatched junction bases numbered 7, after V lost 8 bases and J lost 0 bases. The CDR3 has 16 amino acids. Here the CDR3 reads CASLRDSSSGANVLTF. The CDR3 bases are TGTGCCAGCCTCCGGGACAGTTCCTCTGGGGCCAACGTCCTGACTTTC.